A selection of T cell receptor beta chains follows, all from one sample in a study of cytomegalovirus exposure and HLA in healthy donors. Some clones are missing from TCRdb's copy, which holds only in-frame ones; the method was immunoSEQ multiplex PCR. The sample has approximately 150,000 clones; about 73% are singletons. Source material: PBMCs. The receptors shown here come from a woman aged 45-59 years in good health and CMV-seropositive. Both conserved end residues are trimmed from each CDR3. Each record gives: V gene, CDR3 protein.

v_call: TRBV29-1
cdr3_aa: SVGRGLGTEAF

v_call: TRBV7-3
cdr3_aa: ASSSTGNTEAF

v_call: TRBV7-9
cdr3_aa: SSSPDWGVNEQF

v_call: TRBV29-1
cdr3_aa: SVAGIGYGYT

v_call: TRBV7-9
cdr3_aa: ASSSGKGGSNQPQH

v_call: TRBV19
cdr3_aa: ASSAGTSGGAAYNEQF

v_call: TRBV9
cdr3_aa: ASTKGGGRTGELF

v_call: TRBV9
cdr3_aa: ASSVAGGTYLYNEQF

v_call: TRBV29-1
cdr3_aa: SALGEATNEKLF

v_call: TRBV29-1
cdr3_aa: SVVSGSSGNTIY

v_call: TRBV30
cdr3_aa: AWNSQGGDEQY